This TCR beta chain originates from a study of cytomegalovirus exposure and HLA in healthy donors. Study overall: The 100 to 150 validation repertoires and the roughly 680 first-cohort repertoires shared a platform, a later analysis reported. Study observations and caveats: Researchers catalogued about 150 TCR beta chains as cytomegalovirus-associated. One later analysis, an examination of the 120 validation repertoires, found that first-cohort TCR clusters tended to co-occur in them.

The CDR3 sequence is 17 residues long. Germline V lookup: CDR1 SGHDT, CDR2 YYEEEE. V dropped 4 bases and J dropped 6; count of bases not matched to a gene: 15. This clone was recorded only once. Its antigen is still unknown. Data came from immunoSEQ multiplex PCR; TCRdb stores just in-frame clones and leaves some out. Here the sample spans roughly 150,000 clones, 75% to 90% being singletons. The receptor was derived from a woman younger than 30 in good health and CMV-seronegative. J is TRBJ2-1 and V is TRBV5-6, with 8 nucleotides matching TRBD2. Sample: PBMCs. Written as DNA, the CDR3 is TGTGCCAGCAGCCTCCCCCCAGGAGCGGGAGTACGCAATGAGCAGTTCTTC. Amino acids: CASSLPPGAGVRNEQFF.